There are many counts of the clone carrying this T cell receptor (beta chain). Its antigen is as yet unknown. This library used roughly 400 ng RNA and molecular barcoded adaptors spanning alpha/delta and beta/gamma chains. TCRdb itself ran the reads through MiXCR, one entry per CDR3 protein. The sample lists 35,000 to 40,000 distinct CDR3 sequences, roughly 13% occurring once. The data were obtained in a study of read filtering for tumor transcriptome and immune sequencing. Background on the study: R-ISS stage counts were 8 or 9 for I, 15 to 20 for II, 7 for III.

General study findings and limits: Dropping single-read clonotypes raised IR-seq and RNA-seq shared-clonotype correlation. Compared with RNA-seq, IR-seq gave much higher clonotype depth and reliability.

The source is a donor at least 40 years old with multiple myeloma. The sequencing sample was made of a population of CD138-negative cells sorted from bone marrow.

This chain's CDR3 is CASSPSRGTGSYEQYF. The CDR3 DNA follows: TGCGCCAGCAGCCCTTCGAGGGGGACAGGGTCCTACGAGCAGTACTTC. This chain connects TRBV4-1 to TRBJ2-7, with TRBD1 matching over 9 bases. The germline CDR1 and CDR2 sequences are MGHRA and YSYEKL. This CDR3 is 16 amino acids long. V lost 4 bases, J lost 1 base, and 8 bases stayed unmatched.